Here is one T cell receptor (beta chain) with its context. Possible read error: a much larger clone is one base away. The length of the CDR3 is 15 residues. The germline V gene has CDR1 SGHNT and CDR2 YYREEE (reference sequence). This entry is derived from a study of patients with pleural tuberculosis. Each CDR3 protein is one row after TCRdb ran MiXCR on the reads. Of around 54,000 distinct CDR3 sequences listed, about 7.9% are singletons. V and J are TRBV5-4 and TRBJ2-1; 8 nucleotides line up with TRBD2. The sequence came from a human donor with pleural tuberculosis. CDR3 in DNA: TGCGCCGGCAGTTTGGCAGCGGGAGTCTACAATGAGCAGTTCTTC. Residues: CAGSLAAGVYNEQFF.